These 23 T cell receptor beta chains share one sample of origin, sequenced in a study of T cell changes during pregnancy in multiple sclerosis. TCRdb keeps only in-frame clones here, not all; method: immunoSEQ multiplex PCR. The table includes about 44,000 clones, about nine tenths detected once. The specimen was CD4+ T cells from peripheral blood mononuclear cells, collected after pregnancy. The receptors come from a female donor with multiple sclerosis, enrolled in a pregnancy study.

The genes are TRBV6-5 and TRBJ2-7; 7 bases match TRBD2. The CDR3 has 15 residues. Germline values: CDR1 MNHEY, CDR2 SVGAGI. J lost 4 bases, V lost 5 bases, and 11 bases had no gene match. Written as DNA, the CDR3 is TGTGCCAGCAGTGCGATAGCGGGCTGGGGGTACGAGCAGTACTTC. Translating gives CASSAIAGWGYEQYF.

The chain joins TRBV6-1 to TRBJ2-3; 14 bases fit TRBD2. The CDR3 totals 17 residues. With 4 bases clipped from V and 1 base from J, the junction kept 4 bases outside the gene matches. Looked up from germline, CDR1 is MNHNS and CDR2 is SASEGT. The CDR3 is CASSGLAGGGGTDTQYF. The CDR3 DNA reads as TGTGCCAGCAGTGGACTAGCGGGAGGGGGGGGCACAGATACGCAGTATTTT.

This clone was detected a few times. The chain employs TRBV7-9 and TRBJ1-2; D gene uncertain. V lost 5 bases and J 2 bases, leaving 12 bases between the germline ends. Germline CDR1 reads SEHNR; CDR2 reads FQNEAQ (reference sequence). The CDR3 is made up of 14 amino acids. The DNA of the CDR3 is TGTGCCAGCAGCCCAGTTGAGGGCAACTATGGCTACACCTTC. It translates to CASSPVEGNYGYTF.

J is TRBJ2-1 and V is TRBV6-1; D may be TRBD2 (5 bases). The CDR3 has 15 amino acids. Per the germline V gene, CDR1 is MNHNS and CDR2 is SASEGT. Trimming cost V 1 base and J 2 bases, with 9 bases left between them. DNA of the CDR3: TGTGCCAGCAGTGAAGTGAGGGCAGCCTACAATGAGCAGTTCTTC. Its translation is CASSEVRAAYNEQFF.

CDR3 sequence (DNA): TGCGCCAGCAGCCCCCGGGGGACGGACGGATTGGGGGAGGTAGCCAAAAACATTCAGTACTTC. Protein sequence: CASSPRGTDGLGEVAKNIQYF. The chain is built from TRBV4-1 and TRBJ2-4; a possible D gene is TRBD2 (6 bases). The CDR3 consists of 21 residues. Germline loops: CDR1 MGHRA, CDR2 YSYEKL. The V and J ends lost 4 bases and 0 bases respectively, with 28 bases between them.

This clone appeared once. This chain connects TRBV5-1 to TRBJ2-1; D unresolved. Germline-derived CDR1 and CDR2 are SGHRS and YFSETQ. The CDR3 is made up of 15 amino acids. V was clipped by 5 bases and J by 0 bases, with 12 bases between them. In nucleotides, the CDR3 is TGCGCCAGCAGTCGATCCCCGAGCTCCTACAATGAGCAGTTCTTC. Encoded protein: CASSRSPSSYNEQFF.

The chain combines TRBV9 with TRBJ1-5; 7 positions match TRBD1. The CDR3 is made up of 15 amino acids. Germline V gives CDR1 SGDLS, CDR2 YYNGEE. V shed 3 bases, J shed 3 bases, and the junction held 6 bases outside the gene matches. CDR3 sequence (DNA): TGTGCCAGCAGCGCGGGACAGACGACCAATCAGCCCCAGCATTTT. Translated: CASSAGQTTNQPQHF. The whole variable domain, filled in from reference TRBV9 and TRBJ1-5, reads DSGVTQTPKHLITATGQRVTLRCSPRSGDLSVYWYQQSLDQGLQFLIQYYNGEERAKGNILERFSAQQFPDLHSELNLSSLELGDSALYFCASSAGQTTNQPQHFGDGTRLSIL.

The chain uses TRBV19 and TRBJ1-3; D remains ambiguous. The CDR3 sequence is 17 residues long. V was pared by 0 bases and J by 0 bases, with 12 bases between. Germline lookup yields CDR1 LNHDA and CDR2 SQIVND (reference sequence). The DNA of the CDR3 is TGTGCCAGTAGTATAGAAACTCGGGTGAGCTCTGGAAACACCATATATTTT. Residues: CASSIETRVSSGNTIYF.

This clone was seen a single time. The rearrangement uses TRBV4-2 and TRBJ1-1; D remains unclear. The CDR3 spans 16 residues. The germline gives CDR1 LGHNA, CDR2 YNFKEQ. V shed 0 bases and J shed 0 bases, with 11 bases lying between them. CDR3 loop: CASSQDKQLMNTEAFF. DNA of the CDR3: TGTGCCAGCAGCCAAGACAAACAGCTCATGAACACTGAAGCTTTCTTT.

This clone was picked up one time. The rearrangement links TRBV27 to TRBJ2-7; tentative D call: TRBD1 (6 bases). Germline values: CDR1 MNHEY, CDR2 SMNVEV (reference sequence). This CDR3 is built from 16 residues. The V end was cut by 6 bases, the J end by 0 bases, with 18 bases between. The CDR3 DNA reads as TGTGCCAGCAGCCCTATCCAGGGGTCCCTCTCCTACGAGCAGTACTTC. Protein: CASSPIQGSLSYEQYF.

This clone was detected once. The J gene is TRBJ1-3, the V gene TRBV6-6, with 8 positions matching TRBD1. CDR3 length equals 16 residues. The V gene's germline CDR1 is MNHNY and CDR2 SVGAGI (reference sequence). The ends lost 2 bases at V and 3 bases at J; junction bases unmatched: 6. CDR3 region: CASSYRRGTGGNTIYF. The CDR3 DNA reads TGTGCCAGCAGTTACAGGAGAGGGACAGGTGGAAACACCATATATTTT.

The V call is TRBV4-3, the J call TRBJ1-2; TRBD1 matches at 8 bases. Germline CDR1 is LGHNA and CDR2 is YSLEER. The CDR3 has 15 amino acids. The V segment lost 2 bases and the J segment 5 bases; nucleotides outside the gene matches: 7. For the CDR3, the DNA is TGCGCCAGCAGCCAACGCCAGGGGGCTAGGTATGGCTACACCTTC. It is translated as CASSQRQGARYGYTF.

Remarks on this clone: It may be a read error: a sequence one base away is much more abundant. The same CDR3 arises from other DNA sequences in this sample as well. This chain links TRBV5-1 with TRBJ1-1; 7 positions match TRBD1. V was pared by 0 bases and J by 2 bases, with 1 base of the junction left unmatched. The CDR3 is made up of 14 amino acids. Germline-derived CDR1 and CDR2 are SGHRS and YFSETQ. CDR3 DNA sequence: TGCGCCAGCAGCTTGGACAGGGGTAACACTGAAGCTTTCTTT. This gives the protein CASSLDRGNTEAFF.

The chain couples TRBV7-2 to TRBJ2-7; a possible D gene is TRBD2 (6 bases). Trimming took 5 bases from V and 3 from J, leaving 11 bases between them. The germline gives CDR1 SGHTA, CDR2 FQGNSA. The CDR3 extends over 13 amino acids. The CDR3 here is CASSPGEIYEQYF. CDR3 in DNA: TGTGCCAGCAGCCCGGGGGAAATCTACGAGCAGTACTTC.

V is TRBV19 and J is TRBJ1-2; a weak D match, TRBD1 (6 bases). Trimming left V 11 bases short and J 3 bases short, with 31 bases between. This CDR3 is 18 amino acids long. Per the germline V gene, CDR1 is LNHDA and CDR2 is SQIVND (reference sequence). CDR3 protein: CASLGASGSRGHHYGYTF. CDR3 coding DNA: TGTGCCTCTCTTGGTGCCAGTGGCAGCAGGGGTCACCACTATGGCTACACCTTC.

The J gene is TRBJ1-2, the V gene TRBV18; 7 bases are a match to TRBD1. V lost 2 bases and J lost 3; bases outside the gene matches: 3. This CDR3 has 14 amino acids. CDR1 is KGHSH and CDR2 is LQKENI in the germline V gene. Here the CDR3 reads CASSPSTGDYGYTF. The CDR3 DNA follows: TGTGCCAGCTCACCAAGTACAGGGGACTATGGCTACACCTTC.

This chain links TRBV2 with TRBJ2-1, with a possible D match to TRBD2 (5 bases). This CDR3 comprises 11 residues. Germline loops: CDR1 SNHLY, CDR2 FYNNEI. V dropped 6 bases and J dropped 7 bases, with 7 bases sitting between them. DNA for the CDR3: TGTGCCAGCAGAAGGGAGAATGAGCAGTTCTTC. Amino acid sequence: CASRRENEQFF.

The rearrangement joins TRBV28 to TRBJ1-4; 10 positions agree with TRBD1. The CDR3 covers 15 residues. Germline V gene data show CDR1 as MDHEN and CDR2 as SYDVKM. J lost 10 bases, V lost 2 bases, and 7 bases had no gene match. CDR3 sequence: CASSLTPRDRGKLFF. The CDR3 DNA reads TGTGCCAGCAGTTTAACTCCCCGGGACAGGGGAAAACTGTTTTTT.

The chain is built from TRBV30 and TRBJ2-1, with D unclear. Trimming pared 5 bases from V and 10 bases from J, leaving 9 bases between. The CDR3 is made up of 10 amino acids. Per germline, CDR1 GTSNPN and CDR2 SVGIG (reference sequence). The CDR3 protein is CAWAQREQFF. CDR3 in DNA: TGTGCCTGGGCACAGAGAGAGCAGTTCTTC.

This clone was recorded a few times. V and J are TRBV5-1 and TRBJ1-1; no clear D gene. The germline gives CDR1 SGHRS, CDR2 YFSETQ. This CDR3 contains 13 residues. Trimming removed 0 bases at V and 0 bases at J, with 3 bases between. The CDR3 loop is CASSLDMNTEAFF. As DNA, the CDR3 is TGCGCCAGCAGCTTGGATATGAACACTGAAGCTTTCTTT.

The chain uses TRBV7-9 and TRBJ2-7; D not resolved. This CDR3 region has 12 residues. V dropped 5 bases and J dropped 10 bases, with 15 bases sitting between them. CDR1 and CDR2 (germline): SEHNR, FQNEAQ (reference sequence). CDR3 sequence: CASSPEIQAQYF. The CDR3 DNA follows: TGTGCCAGCAGCCCAGAGATCCAGGCCCAGTACTTC.

This clone was detected a few times. The chain links TRBV29-1 to TRBJ1-4; 11 bases fit TRBD1. There are 13 residues in the CDR3. Losses at the gene ends were 5 bases for V and 7 bases for J; bases not matched to a gene: 3. Per the germline V gene, CDR1 is SQVTM and CDR2 is ANQGSEA. Written as DNA, the CDR3 is TGCAGCGTTTACGGGACAGGGGGTGAAAAACTGTTTTTT. Protein sequence: CSVYGTGGEKLFF.

The rearrangement uses TRBV30 and TRBJ2-3, with D maybe TRBD2 (6 bases). Deletions cut 0 bases from V and 3 bases from J, with 13 bases between. Germline V gene data show CDR1 as GTSNPN and CDR2 as SVGIG (reference sequence). CDR3 length equals 15 residues. CDR3 nucleotides: TGTGCCTGGAGTGTAGGAGGGTATGGGACAGATACGCAGTATTTT. It yields the protein CAWSVGGYGTDTQYF.